Listed below are T cell receptor beta chains from one sample, sequenced in a study of T cell changes during pregnancy in multiple sclerosis. Assay used: immunoSEQ multiplex PCR; TCRdb lists only in-frame clones, some missing. The sample records 58,000 or so clones, about nine tenths being singletons. Sequencing was performed on peripheral blood, taken in the first trimester of pregnancy. The receptors come from a female donor in good health, enrolled as a control in a pregnancy study. CDR3s leave out the opening cysteine and the closing phenylalanine or tryptophan.

TRBV12-5,TRBJ1-1,ASAVSTGRAF
TRBV5-6,TRBJ2-7,ASSLSLAVWPWEQY
TRBV29-1,TRBJ1-2,SVEPSSGYT
TRBV2,TRBJ1-5,ASRRGGTNQPQH
TRBV6-5,TRBJ2-3,ASSYSSNRADTQY
TRBV6-1,TRBJ2-1,ASQGEYNEQF
TRBV11-2,TRBJ2-7,ASSSSLGREQY
TRBV5-6,TRBJ1-3,ASSLGLAANTIY
TRBV14,TRBJ1-5,ASSQESPMWGTGGGQPQH
TRBV2,TRBJ2-1,ASRGIAFEQF
TRBV11-2,TRBJ1-2,ASSPPEVYGYT
TRBV28,TRBJ2-3,ASSLYLRSRTDTQY
TRBV9,TRBJ2-1,ASSVLHEQF
TRBV10-1,TRBJ1-2,ASSESMQETYYGYT
TRBV19,TRBJ1-2,ASSPRLANYGYT
TRBV28,TRBJ2-7,ASSLWGGQDTSYEQY
TRBV2,TRBJ2-1,AIPSRTSGYNEQF
TRBV19,TRBJ1-1,ASGQPNTEAF
TRBV15,TRBJ2-7,ATSRGGTGEYEQY
TRBV7-9,TRBJ1-4,ASSSTGLTNEKLF
TRBV5-1,TRBJ2-7,ASSSGIGVYEQY
TRBV28,TRBJ1-2,ASSYGGTYYGYT
TRBV28,TRBJ2-7,ASSLTSGIIPRSYEQY
TRBV5-6,TRBJ2-7,ASSLGGQNPYEQY
TRBV28,TRBJ2-3,ASSPWVAGDTDTQY
TRBV10-1,TRBJ2-1,ASSEGIGGDEQF
TRBV7-8,TRBJ1-5,ASSLGVVGGYNQPQH
TRBV28,TRBJ2-3,ASSLRAGEDTQY
TRBV16,TRBJ1-5,ASSQGRGLGQPQH
TRBV15,TRBJ2-3,ATSRDLDLQTSGVTQY
TRBV7-7,TRBJ2-7,ASSREGSLSYEQY
TRBV6-6,TRBJ1-2,ASSQKQGHGYT
TRBV10-3,TRBJ2-1,AIAPATSGYEQF
TRBV6-1,TRBJ1-2,ASSEYLMGQGARGYT
TRBV5-1,TRBJ2-7,ASSLGTGGEQY
TRBV5-4,TRBJ2-2,ASSLGTGTSGRAGELF
TRBV19,TRBJ1-5,ASSWGGVGNQPQH
TRBV5-1,TRBJ2-6,ASRFQGPSGANVLT
TRBV27,TRBJ2-7,ASSRGGGPPRYEQY
TRBV6-1,TRBJ2-1,ASSGSGSRSEQF